These T cell receptor beta chains were read from a single sample in a study of vaccination and CD4 T cells after COVID-19. MiXCR, applied by TCRdb to the PCR reads, yields one record per CDR3 protein. The profile covers around 20,000 distinct CDR3 sequences, with 45% to 60% appearing a single time and 5.5% to 7% taken by the ten largest. Their recognized antigens are unknown. Material for sequencing was CD4+ T cells from blood, cultured in vitro. Receptors were obtained from a human donor who had recovered from COVID-19. CDR3s include the opening cysteine and the closing phenylalanine or tryptophan. A D gene is named only where the DNA matches it firmly. Some rows mark clone size as missing; the rest say once, few, many or name a class of expanded clone.

d_call	v_call	j_call	clone_size	cdr3_aa	cdr3_nt
TRBD1	TRBV27	TRBJ1-2	few	CASSLILGEGQLYGYTF	TGTGCCAGCAGTTTAATCCTCGGGGAGGGACAGCTATATGGCTACACCTTC
-	TRBV9	TRBJ2-3	-	CASSVAGTDTQYF	TGTGCCAGCAGCGTCGCCGGCACAGATACGCAGTATTTT
-	TRBV2	TRBJ1-5	-	CASSVWGRNQPQHF	TGTGCCAGCAGTGTTTGGGGACGCAATCAGCCCCAGCATTTT
-	TRBV24-1	TRBJ1-5	-	CATSGRESTPNRPQHF	TGTGCCACCAGTGGTCGGGAATCCACCCCAAATCGGCCCCAGCATTTT
TRBD1	TRBV27	TRBJ2-2	-	CASSPLRQGFPGELFF	TGTGCCAGCAGTCCCCTTCGACAGGGTTTTCCCGGGGAGCTGTTTTTT
TRBD1	TRBV19	TRBJ1-1	-	CASSIRDSPGQGAEAFF	TGTGCCAGTAGTATACGGGACTCCCCGGGACAGGGGGCTGAAGCTTTCTTT
-	TRBV27	TRBJ1-2	-	CASSQGIANYGYTF	TGTGCCAGCAGTCAAGGGATAGCTAACTATGGCTACACCTTC
-	TRBV20-1	TRBJ2-7	-	CSAIRSIHEQYF	TGCAGTGCTATTCGGAGCATCCACGAGCAGTACTTC
-	TRBV20-1	TRBJ1-6	once	CSARDGRTDDSPLHF	TGCAGTGCTAGAGATGGAAGGACAGATGATTCACCCCTCCACTTT
TRBD1	TRBV10-3	TRBJ2-7	-	CAISPQTGGKQYF	TGTGCCATCAGTCCGCAAACAGGGGGCAAGCAGTACTTC
-	TRBV28	TRBJ1-1	once	CASSFVGGWDTEAFF	TGTGCCAGCAGTTTTGTAGGGGGGTGGGACACTGAAGCTTTCTTT
-	TRBV18	TRBJ1-3	-	CASSPGGHGNTIYF	TGTGCCAGCTCACCCGGAGGACATGGAAACACCATATATTTT
-	TRBV20-1	TRBJ1-5	few	CSAGPGAVISPQHF	TGCAGTGCCGGGCCTGGGGCAGTAATCAGCCCCCAGCATTTT
TRBD1	TRBV27	TRBJ1-6	few	CASSFRYRGRSYNSPLHF	TGTGCCAGCAGTTTTCGCTACAGGGGGAGATCCTATAATTCACCCCTCCACTTT
TRBD1	TRBV7-9	TRBJ2-7	-	CASSLVWTRQGISYEQYF	TGTGCCAGCAGCTTAGTTTGGACCCGACAGGGGATCTCCTACGAGCAGTACTTC
-	TRBV6-1	TRBJ2-2	-	CASRRETNTGELFF	TGTGCCAGCAGACGGGAGACGAACACCGGGGAGCTGTTTTTT
-	TRBV20-1	TRBJ2-5	few	CSARGRMRETQYF	TGCAGTGCTAGGGGCAGGATGAGAGAGACCCAGTACTTC
TRBD2	TRBV20-1	TRBJ2-3	-	CSARAYGTSGSITDTQYF	TGCAGTGCTAGGGCATATGGGACTAGCGGGAGCATCACAGATACGCAGTATTTT
-	TRBV12-3/TRBV12-4	TRBJ2-2	-	CASGQSNTGELFF	TGTGCCAGCGGTCAGTCGAACACCGGGGAGCTGTTTTTT
-	TRBV6-5	TRBJ1-1	medium-sized	CASSYPLTYGNTEAFF	TGTGCCAGCAGTTACCCCCTGACCTACGGGAACACTGAAGCTTTCTTT
TRBD1	TRBV24-1	TRBJ2-2	-	CATSDPRQGDTGELFF	TGTGCCACCAGTGATCCCCGACAGGGAGACACCGGGGAGCTGTTTTTT
TRBD2	TRBV20-1	TRBJ2-3	-	CSAGLVIAGEDTQYF	TGCAGTGCTGGTTTGGTAATAGCGGGAGAAGATACGCAGTATTTT
-	TRBV7-2	TRBJ2-5	-	CASSLAQGRETQYF	TGTGCCAGCAGCTTGGCCCAGGGGAGAGAGACCCAGTACTTC
-	TRBV19	TRBJ2-2	-	CASSIGTLYTGELFF	TGTGCCAGTAGTATAGGGACTCTTTACACCGGGGAGCTGTTTTTT
TRBD1	TRBV7-9	TRBJ1-1	-	CASSRQGTTEAFF	TGTGCCAGCAGCCGACAGGGGACCACTGAAGCTTTCTTT